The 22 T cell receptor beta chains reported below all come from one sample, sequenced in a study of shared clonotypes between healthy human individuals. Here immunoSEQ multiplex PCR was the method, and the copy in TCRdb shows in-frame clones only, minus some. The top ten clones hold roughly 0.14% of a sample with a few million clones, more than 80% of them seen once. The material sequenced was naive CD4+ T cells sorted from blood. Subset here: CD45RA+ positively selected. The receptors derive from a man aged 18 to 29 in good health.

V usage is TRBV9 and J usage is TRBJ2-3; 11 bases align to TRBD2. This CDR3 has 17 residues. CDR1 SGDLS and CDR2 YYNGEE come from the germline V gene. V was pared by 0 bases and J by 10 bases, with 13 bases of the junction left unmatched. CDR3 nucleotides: TGTGCCAGCAGCGTAGATCTAGCGGGGGGCACACATGATCCGCAGTATTTT. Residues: CASSVDLAGGTHDPQYF.

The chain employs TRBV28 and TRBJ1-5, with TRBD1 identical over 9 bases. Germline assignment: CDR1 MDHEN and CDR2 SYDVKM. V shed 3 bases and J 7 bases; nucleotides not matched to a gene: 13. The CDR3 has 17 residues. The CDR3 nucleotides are TGTGCCAGCAGTTTCAGACGTTGGGACAGGGATCGACAGCCCCAGCATTTT. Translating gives CASSFRRWDRDRQPQHF.

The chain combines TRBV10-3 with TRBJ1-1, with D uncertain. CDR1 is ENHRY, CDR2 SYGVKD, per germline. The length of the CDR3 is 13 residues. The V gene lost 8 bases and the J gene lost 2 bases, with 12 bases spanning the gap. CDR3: CAIQEGRNTEAFF. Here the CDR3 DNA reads TGTGCCATCCAGGAGGGCCGAAACACTGAAGCTTTCTTT.

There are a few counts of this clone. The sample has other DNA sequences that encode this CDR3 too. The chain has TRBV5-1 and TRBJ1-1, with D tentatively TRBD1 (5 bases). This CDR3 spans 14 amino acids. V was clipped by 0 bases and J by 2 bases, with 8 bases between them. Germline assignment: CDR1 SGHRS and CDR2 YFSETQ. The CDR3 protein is CASSLARGNTEAFF. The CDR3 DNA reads TGCGCCAGCAGCTTGGCGAGGGGAAACACTGAAGCTTTCTTT. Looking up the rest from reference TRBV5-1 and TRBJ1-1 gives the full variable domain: KAGVTQTPRYLIKTRGQQVTLSCSPISGHRSVSWYQQTPGQGLQFLFEYFSETQRNKGNFPGRFSGRQFSNSRSEMNVSTLELGDSALYLCASSLARGNTEAFFGQGTRLTVV.

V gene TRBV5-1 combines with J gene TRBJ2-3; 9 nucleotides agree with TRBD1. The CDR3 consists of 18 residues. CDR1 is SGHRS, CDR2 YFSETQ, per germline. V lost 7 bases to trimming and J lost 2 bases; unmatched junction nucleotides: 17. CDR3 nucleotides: TGCGCCAGCGGAGGGACAGGGAAACTCCAATTCTCCACAGATACGCAGTATTTT. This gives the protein CASGGTGKLQFSTDTQYF.

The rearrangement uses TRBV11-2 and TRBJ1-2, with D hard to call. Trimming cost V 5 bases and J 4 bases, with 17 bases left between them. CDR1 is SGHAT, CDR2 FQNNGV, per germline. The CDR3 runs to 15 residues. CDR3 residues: CASSHIVGVLYGYTF. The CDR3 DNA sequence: TGTGCCAGCAGCCACATAGTGGGAGTTCTCTATGGCTACACCTTC.

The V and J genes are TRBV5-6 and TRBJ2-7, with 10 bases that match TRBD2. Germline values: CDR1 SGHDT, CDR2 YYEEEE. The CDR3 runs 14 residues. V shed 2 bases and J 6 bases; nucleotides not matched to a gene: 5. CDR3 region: CASSLVLAGTEQYF. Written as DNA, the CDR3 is TGTGCCAGCAGCTTAGTACTAGCGGGAACCGAGCAGTACTTC.

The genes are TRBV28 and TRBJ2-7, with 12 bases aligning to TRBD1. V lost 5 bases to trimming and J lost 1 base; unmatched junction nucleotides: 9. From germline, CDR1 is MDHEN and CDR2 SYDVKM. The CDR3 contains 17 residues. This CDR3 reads CASSPPGTGGESYEQYF. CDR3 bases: TGTGCCAGCAGTCCCCCTGGGACAGGGGGCGAATCCTACGAGCAGTACTTC.

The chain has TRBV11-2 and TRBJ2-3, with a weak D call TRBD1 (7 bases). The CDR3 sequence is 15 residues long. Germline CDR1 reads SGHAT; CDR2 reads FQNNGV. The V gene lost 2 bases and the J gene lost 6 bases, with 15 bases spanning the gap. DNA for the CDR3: TGTGCCAGCAGCTTAAACAGGGGACTCGGGGATACGCAGTATTTT. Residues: CASSLNRGLGDTQYF.

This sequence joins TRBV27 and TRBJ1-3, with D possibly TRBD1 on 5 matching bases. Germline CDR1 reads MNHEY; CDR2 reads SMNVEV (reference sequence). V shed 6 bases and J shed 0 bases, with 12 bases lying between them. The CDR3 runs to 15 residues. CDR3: CASSPRGDSGNTIYF. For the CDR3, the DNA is TGTGCCAGCAGCCCAAGGGGTGACTCTGGAAACACCATATATTTT.

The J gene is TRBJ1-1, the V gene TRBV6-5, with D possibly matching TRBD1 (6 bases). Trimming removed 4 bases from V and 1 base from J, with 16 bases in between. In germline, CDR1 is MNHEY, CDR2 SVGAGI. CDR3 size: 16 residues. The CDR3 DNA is TGTGCCAGCAGTTCAAGTGGACAGATAAAGAACACTGAAGCTTTCTTT. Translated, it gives CASSSSGQIKNTEAFF.

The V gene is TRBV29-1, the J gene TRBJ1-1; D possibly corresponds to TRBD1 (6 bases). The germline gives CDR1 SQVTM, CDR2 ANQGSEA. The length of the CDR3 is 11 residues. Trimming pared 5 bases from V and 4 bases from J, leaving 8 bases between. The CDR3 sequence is CSVMTGTEAFF. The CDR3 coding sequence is TGCAGCGTTATGACAGGCACTGAAGCTTTCTTT.

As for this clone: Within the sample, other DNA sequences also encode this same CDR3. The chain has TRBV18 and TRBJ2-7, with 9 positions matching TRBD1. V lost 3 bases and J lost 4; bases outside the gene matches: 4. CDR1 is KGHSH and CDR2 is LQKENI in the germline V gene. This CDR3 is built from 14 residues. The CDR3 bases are TGTGCCAGCTCACCTGGACAGGGGATATACGAGCAGTACTTC. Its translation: CASSPGQGIYEQYF. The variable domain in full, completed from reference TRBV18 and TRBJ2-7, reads NAGVMQNPRHLVRRRGQEARLRCSPMKGHSHVYWYRQLPEEGLKFMVYLQKENIIDESGMPKERFSAEFPKEGPSILRIQQVVRGDSAAYFCASSPGQGIYEQYFGPGTRLTVT.

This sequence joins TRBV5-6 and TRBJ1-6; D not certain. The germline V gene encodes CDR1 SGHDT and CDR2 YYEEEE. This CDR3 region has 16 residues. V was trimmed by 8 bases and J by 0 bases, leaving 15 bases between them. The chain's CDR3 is CASTRSVGSYNSPLHF. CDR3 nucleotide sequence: TGTGCCAGTACCCGTTCGGTCGGCTCCTATAATTCACCCCTCCACTTT.

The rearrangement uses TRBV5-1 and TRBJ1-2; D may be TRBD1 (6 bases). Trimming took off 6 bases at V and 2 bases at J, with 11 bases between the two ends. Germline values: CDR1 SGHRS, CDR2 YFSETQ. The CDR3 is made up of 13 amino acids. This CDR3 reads CASMGAGNYGYTF. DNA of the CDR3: TGCGCCAGCATGGGGGCAGGGAACTATGGCTACACCTTC. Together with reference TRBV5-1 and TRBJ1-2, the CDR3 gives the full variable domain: KAGVTQTPRYLIKTRGQQVTLSCSPISGHRSVSWYQQTPGQGLQFLFEYFSETQRNKGNFPGRFSGRQFSNSRSEMNVSTLELGDSALYLCASMGAGNYGYTFGSGTRLTVV.

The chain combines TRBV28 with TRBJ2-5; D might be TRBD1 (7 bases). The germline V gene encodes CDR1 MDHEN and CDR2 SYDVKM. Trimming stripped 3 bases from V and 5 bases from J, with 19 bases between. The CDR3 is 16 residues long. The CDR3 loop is CASSLGPQGGRETQYF. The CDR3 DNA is TGTGCCAGCAGTTTGGGACCGCAGGGGGGTCGGGAGACCCAGTACTTC.

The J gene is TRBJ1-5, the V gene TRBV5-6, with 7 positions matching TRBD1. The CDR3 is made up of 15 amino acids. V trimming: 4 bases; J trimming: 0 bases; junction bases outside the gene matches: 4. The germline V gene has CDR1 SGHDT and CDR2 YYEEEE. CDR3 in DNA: TGTGCCAGCAGCGACAGGGCTTATAGCAATCAGCCCCAGCATTTT. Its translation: CASSDRAYSNQPQHF. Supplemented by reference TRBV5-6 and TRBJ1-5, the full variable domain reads DAGVTQSPTHLIKTRGQQVTLRCSPKSGHDTVSWYQQALGQGPQFIFQYYEEEERQRGNFPDRFSGHQFPNYSSELNVNALLLGDSALYLCASSDRAYSNQPQHFGDGTRLSIL.

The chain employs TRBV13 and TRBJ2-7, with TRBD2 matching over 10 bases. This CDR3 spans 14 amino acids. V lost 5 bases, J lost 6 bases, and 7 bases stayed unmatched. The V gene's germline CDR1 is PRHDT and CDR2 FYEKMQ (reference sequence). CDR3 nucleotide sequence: TGTGCCAGCAGCCCCACTAGCGGGGCGTCCGAGCAGTACTTC. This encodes CASSPTSGASEQYF.

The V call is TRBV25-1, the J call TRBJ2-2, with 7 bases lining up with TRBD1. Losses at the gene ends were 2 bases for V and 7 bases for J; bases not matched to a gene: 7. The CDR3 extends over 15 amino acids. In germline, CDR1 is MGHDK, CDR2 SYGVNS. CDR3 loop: CASSERQGFFGELFF. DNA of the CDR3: TGTGCCAGCAGTGAACGACAGGGTTTTTTCGGGGAGCTGTTTTTT. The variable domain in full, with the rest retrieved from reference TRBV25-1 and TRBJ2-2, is EADIYQTPRYLVIGTGKKITLECSQTMGHDKMYWYQQDPGMELHLIHYSYGVNSTEKGDLSSESTVSRIRTEHFPLTLESARPSHTSQYLCASSERQGFFGELFFGEGSRLTVL.

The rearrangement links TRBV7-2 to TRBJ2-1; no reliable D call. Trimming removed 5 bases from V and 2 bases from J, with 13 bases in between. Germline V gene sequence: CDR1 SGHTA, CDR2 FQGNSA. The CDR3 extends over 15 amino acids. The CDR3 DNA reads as TGTGCCAGCAGCGCTGACTCGTTGACCTACAATGAGCAGTTCTTC. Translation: CASSADSLTYNEQFF.

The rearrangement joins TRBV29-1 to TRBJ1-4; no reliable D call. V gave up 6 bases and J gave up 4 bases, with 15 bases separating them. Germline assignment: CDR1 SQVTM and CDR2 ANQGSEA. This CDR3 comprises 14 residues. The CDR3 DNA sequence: TGCAGCGTCCCTGACCCTGTTGATAATGAAAAACTGTTTTTT. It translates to CSVPDPVDNEKLFF.

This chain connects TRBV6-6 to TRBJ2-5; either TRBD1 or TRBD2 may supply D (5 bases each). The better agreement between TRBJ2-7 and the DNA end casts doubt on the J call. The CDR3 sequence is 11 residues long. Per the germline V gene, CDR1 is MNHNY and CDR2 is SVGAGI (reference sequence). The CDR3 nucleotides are TGTGCCAGTTCCGGGGCTTACGAGCAGTACTTC. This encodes CASSGAYEQYF.